The following is a TCR beta chain sequence with its context. Its specificity is unknown. This sample was included in a study of T cell responses to AZD1222 COVID-19 vaccine. Study-wide points: Within unmutated variant regions lay the reported targets of nearly half of spike-specific TCRs. The donor cohort was predominantly white British with a female majority, and clonal diversity may have been underestimated.

Looked up from germline, CDR1 is SNHLY and CDR2 is FYNNEI. This CDR3 has 13 residues. Trimming at V came to 7 bases and at J to 3 bases, leaving 5 bases not matched to a gene. Measured with immunoSEQ multiplex PCR; TCRdb has only the in-frame clones, and not every one. The repertoire includes approximately 100,000 clones, approximately 90% of them detected once, and over 3% sits in the top ten. The TCR sequence derives from an adult in good health. The sample consisted of peripheral blood, taken on day 0 of AZD1222 vaccination. The rearrangement uses TRBV2 and TRBJ1-1; 7 bases are a match to TRBD1. The CDR3 protein is CASTSTGYTEAFF. In nucleotides, the CDR3 is TGTGCCAGCACCTCGACAGGGTACACTGAAGCTTTCTTT.